Detailed here is one TCR beta chain. Repertoires were generated with immunoSEQ multiplex PCR, while TCRdb's copy carries only in-frame clones and drops some. The sample has roughly 76,000 clones, over 70% seen once; the top ten hold around 21%. The sample originates from a study of T cells in localized non-small cell lung cancer. Germline V CDR1 and CDR2: LNHDA, SQIVND (reference sequence). Trimming cost V 6 bases and J 7 bases; bases outside gene matches: 8. The CDR3 sequence is 14 residues long. The rearrangement joins TRBV19 to TRBJ1-3; 8 bases map to TRBD1. This sequence was found in a man aged 40 to 69 with stage II squamous cell lung carcinoma. Sequences were derived from PBMCs, sampled before any cancer treatment. The CDR3 is CASRRGQGVNTIYF. The CDR3 coding sequence is TGTGCCAGTAGGCGCGGACAGGGCGTCAACACCATATATTTT.